The 6 T cell receptor beta chains below come from one sample, sequenced in a study of OX40 agonist ivuxolimab in advanced cancers. Sequenced by immunoSEQ multiplex PCR; TCRdb stores in-frame clones only, minus some. This table has under 80,000 clones, 80% to 90% appearing once. The specimen was CD4+ or CD8+ T cells sorted from blood, collected in a trial of the OX40 agonist ivuxolimab. These receptors originate from an adult with an advanced solid tumor such as melanoma, head and neck, liver or kidney cancer.

The J gene is TRBJ2-3, the V gene TRBV28; 11 bases match TRBD1. The V gene's germline CDR1 is MDHEN and CDR2 SYDVKM. This CDR3 is 17 amino acids long. V shed 5 bases, J shed 4 bases, and the junction held 11 bases outside the gene matches. The CDR3 DNA sequence: TGTGCCAGCAGTGGCGGTGGCGGACAGGGGGCACCAGATACGCAGTATTTT. Encoded protein: CASSGGGGQGAPDTQYF.

This clone showed up just a few times. The V gene is TRBV5-6, the J gene TRBJ2-7, with 9 bases matching TRBD1. The J segment lost 7 bases and the V segment lost 0 bases, leaving 11 bases of the junction unmatched. Germline V gives CDR1 SGHDT, CDR2 YYEEEE. The CDR3 length is 16 residues. Here the CDR3 reads CASSLATGTGLREQYF. CDR3 DNA sequence: TGTGCCAGCAGCTTGGCGACCGGGACAGGGTTAAGGGAGCAGTACTTC.

The chain has TRBV2 and TRBJ1-4; D is ambiguous. Germline-derived CDR1 and CDR2 are SNHLY and FYNNEI. The CDR3 runs to 13 residues. V shed 6 bases and J shed 7 bases, with 12 bases lying between them. CDR3 sequence: CASRGYLGEKLFF. The CDR3 DNA reads as TGTGCCAGCAGGGGCTACTTAGGTGAAAAACTGTTTTTT.

This rearrangement joins TRBV29-1 to TRBJ2-3, with 10 bases lining up with TRBD1. The CDR3 runs 13 residues. The germline V gene encodes CDR1 SQVTM and CDR2 ANQGSEA. The trim removed 5 bases at V and 5 bases at J, leaving 4 bases unmatched. For the CDR3, the DNA is TGCAGCGTTATCCGGGACAGGGGAGATACGCAGTATTTT. This sequence encodes CSVIRDRGDTQYF.

A remark on this clone: Other DNA sequences of this sample code for an identical CDR3. The chain joins TRBV5-1 to TRBJ2-7; 7 nucleotides agree with TRBD1. This CDR3 comprises 13 residues. V lost 0 bases, J lost 3 bases, and 0 bases stayed unmatched. Per germline, CDR1 SGHRS and CDR2 YFSETQ. CDR3 residues: CASSLDRGYEQYF. As DNA, the CDR3 is TGCGCCAGCAGCTTGGACAGGGGCTACGAGCAGTACTTC.

The chain has TRBV7-9 and TRBJ2-6; TRBD2 might be the D (5 bases). The CDR3 runs to 15 residues. V was shortened by 7 bases and J by 2 bases, with 12 bases between the two germline ends. The germline V gene has CDR1 SEHNR and CDR2 FQNEAQ (reference sequence). CDR3 region: CASISSGTGANVLTF. The CDR3, as DNA: TGTGCCAGCATATCATCGGGGACTGGGGCCAACGTCCTGACTTTC. Complete variable domain (other parts from reference TRBV7-9 and TRBJ2-6): DTGVSQNPRHKITKRGQNVTFRCDPISEHNRLYWYRQTLGQGPEFLTYFQNEAQLEKSRLLSDRFSAERPKGSFSTLEIQRTEQGDSAMYLCASISSGTGANVLTFGAGSRLTVL.